This TCR beta chain was sequenced in a study of tumor-infiltrating lymphocytes in primary liver carcinoma. General study results and limits: Tumor-adjacent and tumor-blood pairs overlapped less than tumor region pairs did.

This clonotype was counted at least ten times. Its antigen is currently unknown. The V and J ends lost 7 bases and 3 bases respectively, with 17 bases between them. Germline V gives CDR1 SEHNR, CDR2 FQNEAQ (reference sequence). The CDR3 contains 15 residues. From about 530 ng total RNA, TCR beta cDNA was generated with a primer in the constant region. TCR beta libraries came from three nested multiplex PCR rounds using slightly modified ARM-PCR. For approximately 9 cycles apiece, the opening two PCR rounds ran with TRBV1-TRBV30 forward primers and a C-beta reverse primer. TCRdb processed the multiplex PCR reads anew with MiXCR; each CDR3 protein has one entry. The sample lists roughly 45,000 distinct CDR3 sequences; 71% were seen once. Both RNA and DNA were isolated together from approximately 22-30 mg of bulk tissue that had not been sorted. For each tumor, five separate regions were sampled.

Source material: liver tumor tissue from sampling region 5. Subset denoted: tumor region T5, tumor centre. V and J are TRBV7-9 and TRBJ2-3, with D perhaps being TRBD1 or TRBD2 (6 bases each). The source is a man aged 35 to 55 with primary liver carcinoma and hepatitis B virus infection. CDR3 sequence reads: CASTVRGGGTDTQYF. DNA of the CDR3: TGTGCCAGCACCGTGCGTGGAGGGGGAACAGATACGCAGTATTTT.